The subject of this entry is one T cell receptor beta chain. This clone's antigen is unknown. Per-nucleotide qualities are absent, and no much larger clonotype sits a single base away. Genomic DNA was extracted from sorted cells with the QIAGEN DNeasy Blood and Tissue Kit for TCRbeta CDR3 sequencing. High-throughput TCRbeta CDR3 sequencing, which included PCR amplification with bias correction and internal controls, was done commercially through immunoSEQ. The authors processed their data as follows. Unique productive TCRbeta sequences were defined by CDR3 nucleotide sequence where primers matched, and otherwise by CDR3 amino acid sequence together with Vbeta and Jbeta genes. To correct sorting error, sequences shared between sorted populations at a frequency ratio of 2:1 or less were removed; the rest were assigned to the higher population. A sequence was defined as donor-reactive if the sequence was expanded at least 5-fold in CFSE-low cells compared with unstimulated cells and had a frequency of at least 0.01% in CFSE-low cells. Jensen-Shannon divergence calculated on the top 100 TCRbeta sequences ranked by frequency was used to measure repertoire divergence. For samples with multiple sequencing runs, sorting error was corrected in each run separately before the runs were combined. TCRdb obtained this table from immuneACCESS and retained in-frame rearrangements with V and J assigned. These tables miss some clones; where compared with another copy, unresolved V genes account for less than half of the shortfall, and the remainder is unexplained. V, J and clone size are those of that table, while D and trimming were read from the DNA. Counted in this sample were about 60,000 clones; roughly 92% of them appeared once. The top ten clonotypes cover roughly 9.7% of the sample.

The time point label, as the study defines it: blood sample drawn before combined kidney and bone marrow transplant. Thawed PBMCs were FACS-sorted into unstimulated Tregs (CD4+CD25+CD127-), CD4+ non-Tregs (CD4+CD25-), CD4 cells and CD8 cells. The patients were a few recipients of combined kidney and bone marrow transplants from the ITN036ST trial, and samples were available only for these trial subjects. Healthy control blood was processed to PBMCs by Ficoll density gradient and cryopreserved, and patient PBMCs were collected before and after transplant. The sample is drawn from a study of Tregs in tolerant kidney transplant recipients (dated 2019 in TCRdb). For context, the study as a whole: Related donors were used in the transplants with nonmyeloablative bone marrow transplantation, and mixed chimerism was transient in the human trials. TCRbeta sequencing was used in the study to identify donor-specific regulatory T cells before combined kidney and bone marrow transplantation, and the identified cells were then tracked after transplant. What the research found in general, with its limitations: Biological reproducibility was not examined directly, but technical replication error appeared to be minimal. In tolerant patients, the expansion of donor-specific Tregs was greater than global Treg expansion, suggesting that the expansion was antigen-driven rather than nonspecific. Because the study included only a small number of patients, the results must be confirmed in larger populations and under other immunosuppression protocols. The most biologically relevant and donor-specific TCRbeta repertoire appeared to be identified by expanding Tregs with activated donor B cells. For some patients, the PCR primers changed as time went on, which meant samples from those patients could not be compared with one another at the nucleotide level.

The material was CD8+ T cells from blood, obtained before the transplant. The receptor was isolated from a human donor who received a combined kidney and bone marrow transplant.

The DNA sequence is as follows: TGTGCCAGCAGCGTCAACAGGGGGCTGAGGACCGGGGAGCTGTTTTTT. Its translation is CASSVNRGLRTGELFF. The rearrangement combines TRBV9 with TRBJ2-2, and 9 junctional nucleotides match TRBD1. The CDR3 numbers 16 residues from cysteine through phenylalanine. Here the CDR3 DNA is all that survives: 48 bases in frame from base 1. The germline V gene encodes CDR1 SGDLS and CDR2 YYNGEE. Trimming accounts for 2 bases at V and 5 bases at J, while the number of junction bases matched to no gene is 7.